This T cell receptor beta chain was sequenced in a study of T cells in Graves' hyperthyroidism and ophthalmopathy. This CDR3 region has 16 residues. The V gene's germline CDR1 is SGHNT and CDR2 YYREEE (reference sequence). Trimming shortened V by 1 base and J by 0 bases, and 12 bases separated the two germline ends. Amplified TCR beta CDR3 regions came from RNA transcripts. TCR CDR3 underwent first-round RT-PCR with the HTBI primer set. Via MiXCR, TCRdb re-called the multiplex PCR reads, giving one row per CDR3 protein. The repertoire holds about 290,000 distinct CDR3 sequences, with less than 20% as singletons.

The rearrangement links TRBV5-4 to TRBJ2-3; D perhaps matches TRBD2 (6 bases). This sequence was found in a man in his forties or fifties with Graves' ophthalmopathy. Sequenced: blood. In DNA form, the CDR3 reads TGTGCCAGCAGCTTGAGAACTCGGGGGAGCACAGATACGCAGTATTTT. Protein product: CASSLRTRGSTDTQYF.